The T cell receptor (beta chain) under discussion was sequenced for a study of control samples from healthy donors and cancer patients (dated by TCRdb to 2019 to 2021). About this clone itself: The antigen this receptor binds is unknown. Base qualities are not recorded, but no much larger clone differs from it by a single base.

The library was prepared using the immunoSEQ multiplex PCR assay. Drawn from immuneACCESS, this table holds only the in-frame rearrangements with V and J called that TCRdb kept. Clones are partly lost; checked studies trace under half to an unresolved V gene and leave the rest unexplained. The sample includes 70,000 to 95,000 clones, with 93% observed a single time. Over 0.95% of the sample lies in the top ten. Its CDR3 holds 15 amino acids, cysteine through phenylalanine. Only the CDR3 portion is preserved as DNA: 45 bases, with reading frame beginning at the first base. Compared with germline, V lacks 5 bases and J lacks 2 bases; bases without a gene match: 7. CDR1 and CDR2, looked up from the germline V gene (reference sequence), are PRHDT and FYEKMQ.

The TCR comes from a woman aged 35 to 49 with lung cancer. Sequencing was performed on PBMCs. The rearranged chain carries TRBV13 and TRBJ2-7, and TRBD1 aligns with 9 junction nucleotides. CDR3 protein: CASSTPGQGTYEQYF. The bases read TGTGCCAGCAGCACCCCGGGACAGGGTACCTACGAGCAGTACTTC.